The 22 T cell receptor beta chains listed next were all sequenced from one sample in a study of blood T cell repertoires in COVID-19. Some clones are missing from TCRdb's copy, which holds only in-frame ones; the method was immunoSEQ multiplex PCR. This table holds 60,000 to 75,000 clones, roughly 91% found once. What was sequenced was peripheral blood. The receptors here all came from a man aged 50 to 59 with active COVID-19.

V usage is TRBV30 and J usage is TRBJ1-1; D is ambiguous. Germline lookup yields CDR1 GTSNPN and CDR2 SVGIG (reference sequence). The CDR3 spans 15 residues. Trimming cost V 4 bases and J 3 bases, with 18 bases left between them. CDR3 loop: CAWTPIGKGDTEAFF. The CDR3 DNA reads as TGTGCCTGGACCCCGATCGGAAAGGGAGACACTGAAGCTTTCTTT.

On this clone: The junction departs from the called germline gene at one end, perhaps through a read error. The chain is built from TRBV7-7 and TRBJ2-1; 11 bases match TRBD2. This CDR3 has 14 amino acids. The germline gives CDR1 SSHAT, CDR2 FNYEAQ (reference sequence). The DNA of the CDR3 is TGTGCTAGCAGCCCCGGGACTAGCGGCAATGAGCAGTTCTTC. Translation: CASSPGTSGNEQFF.

The chain couples TRBV18 to TRBJ2-1; D is perhaps TRBD1 (5 bases). The CDR3 covers 15 residues. CDR1 is KGHSH and CDR2 is LQKENI in the germline V gene. V dropped 0 bases and J dropped 0 bases, with 6 bases sitting between them. CDR3 sequence reads: CASSPPGASYNEQFF. Here the CDR3 DNA reads TGTGCCAGCTCACCACCAGGGGCCTCCTACAATGAGCAGTTCTTC.

This chain links TRBV2 with TRBJ2-5; unclear D gene. V gave up 9 bases and J gave up 0 bases, with 8 bases separating them. CDR3 length: 12 residues. CDR1 is SNHLY, CDR2 FYNNEI, per germline. In DNA, the CDR3 is TGTGCCAGTGGTCAGTACCAAGAGACCCAGTACTTC. Its protein product is CASGQYQETQYF.

This chain joins TRBV4-3 and TRBJ2-7; 11 bases align to TRBD1. Germline loops: CDR1 LGHNA, CDR2 YSLEER. The length of the CDR3 is 14 residues. Unmatched junction bases numbered 4, after V lost 3 bases and J lost 6 bases. The CDR3 DNA is TGCGCCAGCAGCCAGTGGACAGGGGGCGCCGAGCAGTACTTC. Translating gives CASSQWTGGAEQYF.

V gene TRBV6-2 or TRBV6-3 combines with J gene TRBJ2-7; no clear D gene. The CDR3 runs 12 residues. Per germline, CDR1 MNHEY and CDR2 SVGEGT. V was trimmed by 4 bases and J by 6 bases, leaving 10 bases between them. CDR3 protein: CASSSTTSEQYF. CDR3 sequence (DNA): TGTGCCAGCAGTTCCACTACGTCCGAGCAGTACTTC.

The V call is TRBV4-2, the J call TRBJ1-2, with D possibly matching TRBD1 (5 bases). The CDR3 totals 16 residues. The germline V and J ends were trimmed by 0 bases and 3 bases, with 14 bases remaining between them. Germline V lookup: CDR1 LGHNA, CDR2 YNFKEQ. CDR3 sequence (DNA): TGTGCCAGCAGCCAAGATCAACAGGCATCGGACTATGGCTACACCTTC. It is translated as CASSQDQQASDYGYTF.

V gene TRBV6-1 combines with J gene TRBJ1-1; D is perhaps TRBD1 (5 bases). Deletions cut 2 bases from V and 1 base from J, with 14 bases between. This CDR3 region has 16 residues. Looked up from germline, CDR1 is MNHNS and CDR2 is SASEGT. In DNA form, the CDR3 reads TGTGCCAGCAGTGAATCGGGGGGGTTGGAGAACACTGAAGCTTTCTTT. This gives the protein CASSESGGLENTEAFF.

Worth noting for this clone: This sample includes further DNA sequences coding for the same CDR3. The CDR3: CASSQGSGSYEQYF. CDR3 nucleotide sequence: TGTGCCAGCAGCCAAGGTAGCGGAAGCTACGAGCAGTACTTC. The chain uses TRBV3-1 (or the pseudogene TRBV3-2) and TRBJ2-7, with a possible D match to TRBD2 (6 bases). Germline-derived CDR1 and CDR2 are LGHDT and YNNKEL (reference sequence). The V end lost 1 base, the J end lost 3 bases, and 10 bases lay between the germline ends. CDR3 length: 14 amino acids.

This chain uses TRBV19 with TRBJ2-1; D gene ambiguous. V was shortened by 7 bases and J by 0 bases, with 13 bases between the two germline ends. Germline V gene data show CDR1 as LNHDA and CDR2 as SQIVND (reference sequence). The CDR3 runs 15 residues. This CDR3 is CASTARLSSYNEQFF. CDR3 in DNA: TGTGCCAGTACGGCGCGGTTGAGCTCCTACAATGAGCAGTTCTTC. Filled out from reference TRBV19 and TRBJ2-1, the complete variable domain reads DGGITQSPKYLFRKEGQNVTLSCEQNLNHDAMYWYRQDPGQGLRLIYYSQIVNDFQKGDIAEGYSVSREKKESFPLTVTSAQKNPTAFYLCASTARLSSYNEQFFGPGTRLTVL.

The chain carries TRBV7-8 and TRBJ2-2, with D possibly TRBD2 on 7 matching bases. The CDR3 contains 14 residues. Trimming pared 3 bases from V and 4 bases from J, leaving 9 bases between. From germline, CDR1 is SGHVS and CDR2 FQNEAQ. CDR3 nucleotide sequence: TGTGCCAGCAGCTTCCGGGGGGCCACCGGGGAGCTGTTTTTT. This encodes CASSFRGATGELFF.

The chain employs TRBV29-1 and TRBJ1-2; D gene unclear. Between the trimmed V and J ends, which lost 2 bases and 8 bases, there was a span of 15 bases. Germline V gene lookup returns CDR1 SQVTM and CDR2 ANQGSEA. The CDR3 sequence is 13 residues long. In DNA, the CDR3 is TGCAGCGTTGAATGGGCAGCCACTAGAGGCTACACCTTC. Translation gives CSVEWAATRGYTF.

V usage is TRBV5-3 and J usage is TRBJ1-6, with D perhaps matching TRBD1 (6 bases). TRBV5-3 is designated an ORF whose function remains uncertain. The CDR3 has 19 residues. V was clipped by 4 bases and J by 2 bases, with 22 bases between them. In nucleotides, the CDR3 is TGTGCCAGAAGCCCCGGGTGCCTAGAAGGGGGACCCTATAATTCACCCCTCCACTTT. Translated: CARSPGCLEGGPYNSPLHF.

The J gene is TRBJ1-1, the V gene TRBV30; 8 positions match TRBD1. The germline V gene encodes CDR1 GTSNPN and CDR2 SVGIG (reference sequence). J gave up 0 bases and V 0 bases, and 12 bases lay outside the gene matches. The CDR3 extends over 18 amino acids. CDR3 sequence (DNA): TGTGCCTGGAGTGTACTGACAGGGGACTTTCGTTTGAACACTGAAGCTTTCTTT. This codes for CAWSVLTGDFRLNTEAFF. Using reference TRBV30 and TRBJ1-1 for the parts outside the CDR3, the full variable domain is SQTIHQWPATLVQPVGSPLSLECTVEGTSNPNLYWYRQAAGRGLQLLFYSVGIGQISSEVPQNLSASRPQDRQFILSSKKLLLSDSGFYLCAWSVLTGDFRLNTEAFFGQGTRLTVV.

A few counts support this clone. The V gene is TRBV4-1, the J gene TRBJ2-6; D is undetermined. Trimming took 0 bases from V and 3 from J, leaving 6 bases between them. This CDR3 contains 15 residues. Germline V gene data show CDR1 as MGHRA and CDR2 as YSYEKL. Written as DNA, the CDR3 is TGCGCCAGCAGCCAAGACGGTGGTGGGGCCAACGTCCTGACTTTC. The encoded protein is CASSQDGGGANVLTF.

The V call is TRBV4-1, the J call TRBJ1-1; D not certain. CDR1 and CDR2 from the germline V gene are MGHRA and YSYEKL. This CDR3 region has 14 residues. V lost 4 bases and J lost 4, with 13 bases in between. The CDR3 DNA reads TGCGCCAGCAGCCCAACCGACATTACCACTGAAGCTTTCTTT. Protein sequence: CASSPTDITTEAFF.

This chain uses TRBV5-6 with TRBJ2-7, with a tentative D call TRBD1 (5 bases). The CDR3 has 14 residues. Germline lookup yields CDR1 SGHDT and CDR2 YYEEEE. The V and J ends lost 4 bases and 1 base respectively, with 12 bases between them. The chain's CDR3 is CASSPAGFSYEQYF. CDR3 in DNA: TGTGCCAGCAGCCCCGCAGGGTTTTCCTACGAGCAGTACTTC.

The chain carries TRBV30 and TRBJ1-3; TRBD1 might be the D (5 bases). CDR1 is GTSNPN and CDR2 is SVGIG in the germline V gene (reference sequence). Trimming removed 0 bases from V and 0 bases from J, with 9 bases in between. CDR3 length equals 15 residues. The CDR3 sequence: CAWSVGRASGNTIYF. CDR3 bases: TGTGCCTGGAGTGTTGGCAGGGCCTCTGGAAACACCATATATTTT.

The chain links TRBV10-3 to TRBJ2-1; D is perhaps TRBD1 (5 bases). Germline values: CDR1 ENHRY, CDR2 SYGVKD. Trimming shortened V by 5 bases and J by 3 bases, and 11 bases separated the two germline ends. The CDR3 contains 14 residues. CDR3: CAISKDTNYNEQFF. CDR3 nucleotides: TGTGCCATCAGTAAGGACACCAACTACAATGAGCAGTTCTTC.

This rearrangement joins TRBV3-1 (or the pseudogene TRBV3-2) to TRBJ1-3; no definite D call. The CDR3 contains 14 residues. Trimming stripped 3 bases from V and 0 bases from J, with 6 bases between. From germline, CDR1 is LGHDT and CDR2 YNNKEL (reference sequence). The CDR3 coding sequence is TGTGCCAGCAGCCATCGAGCCTCTGGAAACACCATATATTTT. This sequence encodes CASSHRASGNTIYF.

This chain uses TRBV4-2 with TRBJ1-5; D is undetermined. V shed 4 bases and J shed 5 bases, with 15 bases lying between them. Germline lookup yields CDR1 LGHNA and CDR2 YNFKEQ. This CDR3 comprises 15 residues. The CDR3 sequence: CASSPNWLTDQPQHF. The CDR3 DNA reads TGTGCCAGCAGCCCCAATTGGCTGACTGATCAGCCCCAGCATTTT.

This chain uses TRBV27 with TRBJ2-5; possibly TRBD2 for D (6 bases). The CDR3 is 14 residues long. Trimming pared 6 bases from V and 1 base from J, leaving 12 bases between. Germline CDR1 MNHEY, CDR2 SMNVEV (reference sequence). CDR3 protein: CASRLAQTQETQYF. CDR3 DNA: TGTGCCAGCAGACTAGCCCAGACCCAAGAGACCCAGTACTTC.